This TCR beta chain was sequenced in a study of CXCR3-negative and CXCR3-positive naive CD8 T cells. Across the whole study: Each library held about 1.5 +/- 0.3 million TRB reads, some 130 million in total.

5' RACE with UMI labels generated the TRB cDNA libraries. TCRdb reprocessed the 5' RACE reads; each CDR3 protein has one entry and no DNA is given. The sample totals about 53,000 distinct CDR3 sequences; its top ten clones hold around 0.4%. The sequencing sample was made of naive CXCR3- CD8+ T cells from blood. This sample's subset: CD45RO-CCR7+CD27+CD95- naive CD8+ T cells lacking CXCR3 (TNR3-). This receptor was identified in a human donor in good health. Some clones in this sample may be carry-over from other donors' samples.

This CDR3 is CASSSSGEGDTQYF. The rearrangement uses TRBV7-9 and TRBJ2-3; TCRdb outputs TRBD2, but without DNA this stays unchecked. CDR3 size: 14 residues. Germline V CDR1 and CDR2: SEHNR, FQNEAQ (reference sequence). Looking up the rest from reference TRBV7-9 and TRBJ2-3 gives the full variable domain: DTGVSQNPRHKITKRGQNVTFRCDPISEHNRLYWYRQTLGQGPEFLTYFQNEAQLEKSRLLSDRFSAERPKGSFSTLEIQRTEQGDSAMYLCASSSSGEGDTQYFGPGTRLTVL.